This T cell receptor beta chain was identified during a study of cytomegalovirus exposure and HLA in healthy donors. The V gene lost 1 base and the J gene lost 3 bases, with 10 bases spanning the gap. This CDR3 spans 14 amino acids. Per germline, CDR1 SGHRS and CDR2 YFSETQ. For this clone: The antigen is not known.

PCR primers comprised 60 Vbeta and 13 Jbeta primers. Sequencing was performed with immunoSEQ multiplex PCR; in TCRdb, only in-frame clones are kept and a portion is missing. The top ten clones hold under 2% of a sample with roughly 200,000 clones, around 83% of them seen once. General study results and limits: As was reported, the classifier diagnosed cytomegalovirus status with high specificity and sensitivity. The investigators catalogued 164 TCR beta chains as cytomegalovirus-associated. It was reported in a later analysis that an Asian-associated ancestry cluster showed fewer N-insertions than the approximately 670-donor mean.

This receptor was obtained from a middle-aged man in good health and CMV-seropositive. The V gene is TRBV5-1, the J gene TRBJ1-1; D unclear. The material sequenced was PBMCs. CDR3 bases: TGCGCCAGCAGCTTGTTTAGTACGGACACTGAAGCTTTCTTT. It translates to CASSLFSTDTEAFF.